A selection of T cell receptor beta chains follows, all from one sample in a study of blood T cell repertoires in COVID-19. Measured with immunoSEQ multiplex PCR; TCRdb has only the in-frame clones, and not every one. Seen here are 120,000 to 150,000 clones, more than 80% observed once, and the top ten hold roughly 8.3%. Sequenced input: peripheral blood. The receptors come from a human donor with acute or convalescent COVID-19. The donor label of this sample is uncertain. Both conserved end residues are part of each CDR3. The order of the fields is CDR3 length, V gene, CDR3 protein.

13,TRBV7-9,CASSLGANTEAFF
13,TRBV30,CAWSPAGNQPQHF
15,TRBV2,CASSEWRGGTGELFF
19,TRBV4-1,CASSQEEQGIAPNTGELFF
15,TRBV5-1,CASSWAQGGNTEAFF
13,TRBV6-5,CASSYQRGTEAFF
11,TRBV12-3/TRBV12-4,CASTLNTEAFF
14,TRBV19,CATKTSGWGNEQFF
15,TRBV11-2,CASSLVRTGTNEQFF
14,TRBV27,CATREGYPNYGYTF
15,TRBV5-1,CASSLNDRGGYGYTF
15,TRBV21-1,CASSKGGLATDTQYF
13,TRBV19,CASSMGISTEAFF
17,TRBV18,CASSPGTGYQSGNTIYF
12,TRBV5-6,CASSPGGAGYTF
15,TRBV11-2,CASSLPLLSGNTIYF
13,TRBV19,CASSQGQGNGYTF
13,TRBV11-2,CASSFLHGGEQFF
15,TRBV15,CATSRDWASSEKLFF
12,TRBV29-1,CSCTGGTSIAFF
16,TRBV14,CASSPYLTGTNTEAFF
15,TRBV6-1,CASSPRDRASYEQYF
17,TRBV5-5,CASSLGLLSSYNSPLHF
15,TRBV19,CASSLGQPRDRIQYF
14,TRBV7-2,CASSPQRGEGGYTF
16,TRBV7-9,CASSLRDRFLNYGYTF
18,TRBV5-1,CASSSTSGGPFSTDTQYF
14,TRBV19,CASSVGQEHTEAFF
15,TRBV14,CASSETGSQNYGYTF
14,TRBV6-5,CASTFGQVNSPLHF
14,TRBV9,CASSVGVAGTGQYF
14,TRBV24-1,CATSESGQGGEQFF
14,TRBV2,CASSEWRGLYGYTF
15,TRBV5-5,CASSQGTGGYYGYTF
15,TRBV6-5,CASSPGTGRNSPLHF
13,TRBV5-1,CASSLRPLNEQFF
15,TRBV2,CASTLVFSYNSPLHF
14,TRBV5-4,CASSFGYRGETQYF
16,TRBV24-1,CATSDGQGPTGTEAFF
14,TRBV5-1,CASSSDRPNEKLFF
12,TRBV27,CASSSGRSPLHF
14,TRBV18,CASSPSKGEDTQYF
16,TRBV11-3,CASSLVRGALSGEQFF
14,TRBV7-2,CASSLAGGPYGYTF
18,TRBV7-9,CASTPLPGTGSRNTEAFF